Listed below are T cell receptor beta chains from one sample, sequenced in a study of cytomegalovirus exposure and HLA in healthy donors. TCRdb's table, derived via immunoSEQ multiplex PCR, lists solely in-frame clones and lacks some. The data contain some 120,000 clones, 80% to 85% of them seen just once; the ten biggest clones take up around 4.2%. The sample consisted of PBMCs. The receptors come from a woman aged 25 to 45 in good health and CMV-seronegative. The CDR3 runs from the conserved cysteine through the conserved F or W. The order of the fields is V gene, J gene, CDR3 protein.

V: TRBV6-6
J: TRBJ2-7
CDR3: CATGTETYEQYF

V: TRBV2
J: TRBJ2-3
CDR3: CASSPLAVTDTQYF

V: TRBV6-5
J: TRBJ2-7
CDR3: CASSPPPGQYF

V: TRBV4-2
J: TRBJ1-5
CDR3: CASSQGESEPQHF

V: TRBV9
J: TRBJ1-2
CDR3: CASRGLQGHGYTF

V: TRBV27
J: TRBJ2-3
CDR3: CASSATRVDTQYF

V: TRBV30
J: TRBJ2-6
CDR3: CAWSPTHSGANVLTF

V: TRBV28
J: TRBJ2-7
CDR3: CASSLWRQGAYEQYF

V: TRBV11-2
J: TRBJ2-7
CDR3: CASSNRAYEQYF

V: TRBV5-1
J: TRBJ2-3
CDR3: CASSVGQGSDTQYF

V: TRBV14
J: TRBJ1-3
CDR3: CASSQEIGSGPRGGNTIYF

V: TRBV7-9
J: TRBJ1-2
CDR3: CASSLSFGMPYGYTF

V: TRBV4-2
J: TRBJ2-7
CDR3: CASSPDRGYEQYF

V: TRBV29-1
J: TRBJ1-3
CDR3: CSALSQVGNTIYF

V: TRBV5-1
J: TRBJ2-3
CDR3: CASSRGGEIDTQYF

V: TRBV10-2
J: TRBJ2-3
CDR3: CASSTRPELTDTQYF

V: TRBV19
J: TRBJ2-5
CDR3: CASSISLNSGEQYF